The 10 T cell receptor beta chains reported below all come from one sample, sequenced in a study of tumor-infiltrating lymphocytes in localized non-small cell lung cancer. Produced via immunoSEQ multiplex PCR; TCRdb's table is partial and in-frame only. This sample has 5,800 or so clones, with 60% to 70% found just once. Source material: uninvolved lung tissue not adjacent to the tumor. The source is a human donor with non-small cell lung cancer.

The gene calls are TRBV2 and TRBJ1-5, with D perhaps matching TRBD1 (6 bases). The germline V gene encodes CDR1 SNHLY and CDR2 FYNNEI. This CDR3 has 16 amino acids. V lost 10 bases and J 5 bases, leaving 24 bases between the germline ends. The chain's CDR3 is CATGAGGDRFDQPQHF. In DNA, the CDR3 is TGTGCCACAGGGGCCGGGGGGGACCGCTTTGATCAGCCCCAGCATTTT.

This clone occurred a few times. The CDR3 protein is CASSRDPGSTDTQYF. CDR3 bases: TGTGCCAGTAGCCGGGATCCCGGCAGCACAGATACGCAGTATTTT. The chain is built from TRBV19 and TRBJ2-3, with D perhaps TRBD2 (5 bases). Trimming left V 6 bases short and J 0 bases short, with 13 bases between. Germline values: CDR1 LNHDA, CDR2 SQIVND (reference sequence). The CDR3 is made up of 15 amino acids.

The V gene is TRBV28, the J gene TRBJ2-3; 9 bases line up with TRBD1. The CDR3 consists of 15 residues. The germline gives CDR1 MDHEN, CDR2 SYDVKM. V gave up 4 bases and J gave up 3 bases; unmatched junction bases: 5. The CDR3 DNA sequence: TGTGCCAGCAGTTCCGGACAGGGGAGGACAGATACGCAGTATTTT. Its protein is CASSSGQGRTDTQYF.

The DNA for the CDR3 is TGTGCCAGCAGTTATTCCACAGGGGGCGGATATGGCTACACCTTC. This gives the protein CASSYSTGGGYGYTF. The V call is TRBV6-5, the J call TRBJ1-2, with TRBD1 matching over 9 bases. The CDR3 contains 15 residues. The V gene's germline CDR1 is MNHEY and CDR2 SVGAGI. Trimming at V came to 3 bases and at J to 5 bases, leaving 7 bases not matched to a gene.

The count of this clone is one. The rearrangement uses TRBV7-8 and TRBJ2-1; the D is unclear. The CDR3 contains 13 residues. V lost 1 base and J 2 bases, leaving 3 bases between the germline ends. Germline V gene sequence: CDR1 SGHVS, CDR2 FQNEAQ. The CDR3 DNA sequence: TGTGCCAGCAGCTTAGGGGCCTACAATGAGCAGTTCTTC. It codes for CASSLGAYNEQFF.

CDR3 sequence: CASSQSWQGAGEQFF. As DNA, the CDR3 is TGCGCCAGCAGCCAATCGTGGCAGGGGGCGGGTGAGCAGTTCTTC. The chain couples TRBV4-3 to TRBJ2-1; 8 bases are a match to TRBD1. Germline V gene lookup returns CDR1 LGHNA and CDR2 YSLEER. Trimming at V came to 2 bases and at J to 9 bases, leaving 9 bases not matched to a gene. The length of the CDR3 is 15 residues.

V and J are TRBV30 and TRBJ1-2; D not resolved. Per the germline V gene, CDR1 is GTSNPN and CDR2 is SVGIG (reference sequence). Trimming shortened V by 4 bases and J by 8 bases, and 17 bases separated the two germline ends. CDR3 size: 13 residues. The CDR3 loop is CAWMSRADKGYTF. In DNA form, the CDR3 reads TGTGCCTGGATGTCCCGGGCCGATAAAGGCTACACCTTC. Variable domain in full (rest from reference TRBV30 and TRBJ1-2): SQTIHQWPATLVQPVGSPLSLECTVEGTSNPNLYWYRQAAGRGLQLLFYSVGIGQISSEVPQNLSASRPQDRQFILSSKKLLLSDSGFYLCAWMSRADKGYTFGSGTRLTVV.

This chain links TRBV7-9 with TRBJ2-1, with TRBD1 identical over 8 bases. Germline loops: CDR1 SEHNR, CDR2 FQNEAQ (reference sequence). With 1 base clipped from V and 10 bases from J, the junction kept 3 bases outside the gene matches. This CDR3 contains 13 residues. CDR3 coding DNA: TGTGCCAGCAGCTTAGGCGGACAGGGAGAGCAGTTCTTC. This encodes CASSLGGQGEQFF.

This clone is labeled medium-sized. The V call is TRBV9, the J call TRBJ2-5; D not resolved. Germline values: CDR1 SGDLS, CDR2 YYNGEE. Trimming shortened V by 3 bases and J by 5 bases, and 8 bases separated the two germline ends. The CDR3 is 12 residues long. The CDR3 bases are TGTGCCAGCAGCGCCAATGGGGAGACCCAGTACTTC. Residues: CASSANGETQYF.

The V gene is TRBV30, the J gene TRBJ2-3; D not certain. The germline V and J ends were trimmed by 1 base and 7 bases, with 9 bases remaining between them. The V gene's germline CDR1 is GTSNPN and CDR2 SVGIG (reference sequence). CDR3 length: 12 residues. The CDR3 region is CAWSDYLNTQYF. Written as DNA, the CDR3 is TGTGCCTGGAGTGATTATCTTAATACGCAGTATTTT.